The next 16 T cell receptor beta chains were all read from a single sample in a study of T cell changes during pregnancy in multiple sclerosis. Some clones are missing from TCRdb's copy, which holds only in-frame ones; the method was immunoSEQ multiplex PCR. The repertoire consists of about 69,000 clones, with about 92% occurring once and the leading ten covering just under 2%. Sequencing used peripheral blood, obtained in the third trimester of pregnancy. These receptors all come from a female donor in good health, enrolled as a control in a pregnancy study.

The chain is built from TRBV7-2 and TRBJ2-3; no clear D gene. Trimming removed 5 bases from V and 1 base from J, with 10 bases in between. This CDR3 spans 14 amino acids. Germline V lookup: CDR1 SGHTA, CDR2 FQGNSA. The DNA of the CDR3 is TGTGCCAGCAGCCCCCGAGCTGGCACAGATACGCAGTATTTT. Translation gives CASSPRAGTDTQYF.

J is TRBJ1-2 and V is TRBV20-1; maybe TRBD1 (5 bases). Deletions cut 0 bases from V and 9 bases from J, with 8 bases between. Germline V gene data show CDR1 as DFQATT and CDR2 as SNEGSKA (reference sequence). The CDR3 totals 11 residues. Written as DNA, the CDR3 is TGCAGTGCTAGAGATCAGGGAAGCTACACCTTC. Protein: CSARDQGSYTF.

This rearrangement joins TRBV7-6 to TRBJ1-1, with D possibly matching TRBD1 (5 bases). The V end lost 5 bases, the J end lost 8 bases, and 24 bases lay between the germline ends. Germline CDR1 is SGHVS and CDR2 is FNYEAQ. There are 16 residues in the CDR3. DNA for the CDR3: TGTGCCAGCAGCCCCTATCAGGCAGTAGGGGCTCTCGAAGCTTTCTTT. Its translation is CASSPYQAVGALEAFF.

This clone was found once. This chain uses TRBV11-3 with TRBJ2-2, with 8 nucleotides matching TRBD2. The V gene's germline CDR1 is SGHNT and CDR2 YENEEA. The CDR3 covers 15 residues. Trimming cost V 8 bases and J 0 bases; bases outside gene matches: 5. CDR3 region: CASGGAGANTGELFF. Here the CDR3 DNA reads TGTGCCAGCGGAGGAGCGGGAGCGAACACCGGGGAGCTGTTTTTT.

This chain joins TRBV5-6 and TRBJ2-7; D may be TRBD1 (5 bases). Trimming left V 4 bases short and J 2 bases short, with 10 bases between. Germline CDR1 is SGHDT and CDR2 is YYEEEE. The CDR3 runs 13 residues. The CDR3: CASSTRTTYEQYF. The CDR3 DNA reads as TGTGCCAGCAGCACCCGGACAACCTACGAGCAGTACTTC.

The chain recombines TRBV7-6 with TRBJ2-2; possible D gene TRBD1, 5 bases. The germline V gene encodes CDR1 SGHVS and CDR2 FNYEAQ. The CDR3 contains 12 residues. Trimming took 5 bases from V and 7 from J, leaving 8 bases between them. The CDR3 coding sequence is TGTGCCAGCAGCGCAGGGAACGGGGAGCTGTTTTTT. Translated: CASSAGNGELFF.

The chain links TRBV19 to TRBJ2-7, with 8 bases lining up with TRBD2. This CDR3 comprises 18 residues. Unmatched junction bases numbered 15, after V lost 5 bases and J lost 0 bases. Per germline, CDR1 LNHDA and CDR2 SQIVND (reference sequence). Written as DNA, the CDR3 is TGTGCCAGTAGTTTCCGCCTTGCGGGAGGTTCGAGCTCCTACGAGCAGTACTTC. It specifies CASSFRLAGGSSSYEQYF.

This sequence joins TRBV27 and TRBJ2-7; D remains unclear. Trimming shortened V by 5 bases and J by 4 bases, and 9 bases separated the two germline ends. CDR1 MNHEY and CDR2 SMNVEV come from the germline V gene (reference sequence). This CDR3 spans 12 amino acids. CDR3 region: CASSAPSYEQYF. DNA of the CDR3: TGTGCCAGCAGTGCGCCCTCTTACGAGCAGTACTTC.

V usage is TRBV9 and J usage is TRBJ1-6; D remains unclear. Germline CDR1 is SGDLS and CDR2 is YYNGEE. The length of the CDR3 is 14 residues. V was shortened by 3 bases and J by 7 bases, with 11 bases between the two germline ends. Here the CDR3 DNA reads TGTGCCAGCAGCGGGCAAGTATCAAATTCACCCCTCCACTTT. Protein product: CASSGQVSNSPLHF.

The gene calls are TRBV30 and TRBJ2-4, with TRBD2 matching over 9 bases. V shed 0 bases and J 1 base; nucleotides not matched to a gene: 1. Per germline, CDR1 GTSNPN and CDR2 SVGIG (reference sequence). The CDR3 runs to 15 residues. CDR3 DNA: TGTGCCTGGAGTGTAAGCGGGGGGGCCAAAAACATTCAGTACTTC. It yields the protein CAWSVSGGAKNIQYF.

The V gene is TRBV25-1, the J gene TRBJ1-1; D possibly corresponds to TRBD1 (5 bases). Trimming took 5 bases from V and 4 from J, leaving 8 bases between them. Germline V gene sequence: CDR1 MGHDK, CDR2 SYGVNS. This CDR3 has 12 amino acids. CDR3 nucleotide sequence: TGTGCCAGCAGTCTTAGGGGCACTGAAGCTTTCTTT. This sequence encodes CASSLRGTEAFF.

In nucleotides, the CDR3 is TGTGCCAGCAGGAAGGGGGATAGCACAGATACGCAGTATTTT. Amino acids: CASRKGDSTDTQYF. This chain connects TRBV25-1 to TRBJ2-3; TRBD1 is a possible D gene (6 bases). From germline, CDR1 is MGHDK and CDR2 SYGVNS. The CDR3 is 14 residues long. The ends were cut back, 6 bases at V and 0 bases at J, with 10 bases in the middle.

V usage is TRBV18 and J usage is TRBJ2-7, with TRBD1 matching 11 bases. Germline CDR1 and CDR2: KGHSH and LQKENI. Trimming took 3 bases from V and 5 from J; bases not matched to a gene: 3. The CDR3 loop spans 14 amino acids. The CDR3 region is CASSPGTGGDEQYF. The CDR3 coding sequence is TGTGCCAGCTCACCCGGGACAGGGGGAGACGAGCAGTACTTC.

The rearrangement links TRBV15 to TRBJ2-7; tentative D call: TRBD2 (6 bases). The CDR3 length is 14 residues. Per the germline V gene, CDR1 is LNHNV and CDR2 is YYDKDF (reference sequence). The V and J ends lost 4 bases and 0 bases respectively, with 10 bases between them. The CDR3: CATSIGTVSYEQYF. The CDR3 nucleotides are TGTGCCACCAGCATAGGGACTGTCTCCTACGAGCAGTACTTC.

CDR3 sequence reads: CASSPLTSGRAEEQFF. In DNA form, the CDR3 reads TGTGCCAGCAGCCCGTTAACTAGCGGGAGGGCGGAGGAGCAGTTCTTC. The chain combines TRBV7-6 with TRBJ2-1; 13 bases are a match to TRBD2. The ends lost 5 bases at V and 10 bases at J; junction bases unmatched: 11. CDR3 size: 16 residues. Germline lookup yields CDR1 SGHVS and CDR2 FNYEAQ. Full variable domain (outside the CDR3, taken from reference TRBV7-6 and TRBJ2-1): GAGVSQSPRYKVTKRGQDVALRCDPISGHVSLYWYRQALGQGPEFLTYFNYEAQQDKSGLPNDRFSAERPEGSISTLTIQRTEQRDSAMYRCASSPLTSGRAEEQFFGPGTRLTVL.

The chain joins TRBV30 to TRBJ1-6; D perhaps matches TRBD1 (6 bases). Looked up from germline, CDR1 is GTSNPN and CDR2 is SVGIG (reference sequence). This CDR3 region has 15 residues. V lost 3 bases and J lost 7, with 16 bases in between. For the CDR3, the DNA is TGTGCCTGGAGCCCATACCACAGGGAAAATTCACCCCTCCACTTT. It yields the protein CAWSPYHRENSPLHF.